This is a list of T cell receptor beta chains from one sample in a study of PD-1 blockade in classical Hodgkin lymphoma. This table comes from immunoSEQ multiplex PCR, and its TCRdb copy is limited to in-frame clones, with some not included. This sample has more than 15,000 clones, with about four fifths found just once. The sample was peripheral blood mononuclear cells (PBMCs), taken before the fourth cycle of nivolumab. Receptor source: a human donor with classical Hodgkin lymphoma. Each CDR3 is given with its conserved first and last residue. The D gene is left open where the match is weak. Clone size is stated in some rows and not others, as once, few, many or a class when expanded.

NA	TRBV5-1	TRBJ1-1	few	CASSFEPKGGTEAFF	TGCGCCAGCAGCTTTGAGCCGAAAGGCGGGACTGAAGCTTTCTTT
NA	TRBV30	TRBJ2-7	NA	CAWSVVGTAGHEQYF	TGTGCCTGGAGTGTAGTCGGAACAGCTGGCCACGAGCAGTACTTC
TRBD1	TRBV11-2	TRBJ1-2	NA	CASSSAGTGHYGYTF	TGTGCCAGCAGCTCAGCCGGGACAGGGCACTATGGCTACACCTTC
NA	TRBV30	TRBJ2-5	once	CAWSGGQGTQYF	TGTGCCTGGAGTGGTGGGCAAGGGACCCAGTACTTC
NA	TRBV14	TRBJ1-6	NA	CASSGRGGSSPLHF	TGTGCCAGCAGCGGAAGGGGGGGAAGTTCACCCCTCCACTTT
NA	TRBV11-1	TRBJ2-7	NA	CASSLDGYEQYF	TGTGCCAGCAGCTTAGATGGGTACGAGCAGTACTTC
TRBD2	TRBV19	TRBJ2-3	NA	CASSMGAGGPTDTQYF	TGTGCCAGTAGTATGGGAGCGGGGGGACCCACAGATACGCAGTATTTT
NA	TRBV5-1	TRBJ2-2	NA	CASSLIGGVETGELFF	TGCGCCAGCAGCTTGATTGGCGGGGTAGAGACCGGGGAGCTGTTTTTT
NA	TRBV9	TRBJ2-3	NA	CASSVPSGDTQYF	TGTGCCAGCAGCGTACCATCTGGGGATACGCAGTATTTT
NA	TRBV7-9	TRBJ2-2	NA	CASRSTGELFF	TGTGCCAGCAGATCCACCGGGGAGCTGTTTTTT
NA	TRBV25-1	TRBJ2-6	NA	CARRPQLAGANVLTF	TGTGCCAGAAGGCCCCAGCTAGCTGGGGCCAACGTCCTGACTTTC
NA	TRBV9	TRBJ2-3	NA	CASSVQGITSDTQYF	TGTGCCAGCAGCGTACAGGGCATTACCTCAGATACGCAGTATTTT
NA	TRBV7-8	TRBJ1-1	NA	CASSLTRAGSTEAFF	TGTGCCAGCAGCTTGACCCGTGCGGGGTCCACTGAAGCTTTCTTT
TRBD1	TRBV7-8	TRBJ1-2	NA	CASSLATGAGYGYTF	TGTGCCAGCAGCTTAGCTACAGGGGCAGGGTATGGCTACACCTTC
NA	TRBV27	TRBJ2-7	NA	CASSAQGTYEQYF	TGTGCCAGCAGTGCTCAGGGAACCTACGAGCAGTACTTC
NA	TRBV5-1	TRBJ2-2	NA	CASSLFIGGETGELFF	TGCGCCAGCAGCTTGTTCATTGGCGGGGAAACCGGGGAGCTGTTTTTT
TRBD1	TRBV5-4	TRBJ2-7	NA	CASSLDGTVLPEQYF	TGTGCCAGCAGCTTGGATGGGACAGTACTCCCTGAGCAGTACTTC
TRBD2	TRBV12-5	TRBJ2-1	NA	CASGFRGGNEQFF	TGTGCTAGTGGTTTCCGGGGGGGGAATGAGCAGTTCTTC
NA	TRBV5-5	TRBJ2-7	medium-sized	CASSSAAYEQYF	TGTGCCAGCAGCTCTGCAGCCTACGAGCAGTACTTC
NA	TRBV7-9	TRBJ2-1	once	CASSSSPGVNNEQFF	TGTGCCAGCAGCTCCAGCCCCGGAGTTAACAATGAGCAGTTCTTC
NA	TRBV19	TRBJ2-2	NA	CASSMGPPNTGELFF	TGTGCCAGTAGTATGGGTCCCCCGAACACCGGGGAGCTGTTTTTT
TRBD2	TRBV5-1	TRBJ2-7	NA	CASSSGLVEQYF	TGCGCCAGCAGCTCTGGACTAGTCGAGCAGTACTTC
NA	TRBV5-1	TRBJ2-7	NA	CASSEQGYEQYF	TGCGCCAGCAGCGAGCAGGGTTACGAGCAGTACTTC
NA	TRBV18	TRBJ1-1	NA	CASSPSREKLSTEAFF	TGTGCCAGCTCACCGTCCAGGGAAAAGTTGAGCACTGAAGCTTTCTTT
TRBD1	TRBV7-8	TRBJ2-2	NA	CASSLDPRGRSTGELFF	TGTGCCAGCAGCTTAGACCCCAGGGGGCGCAGCACCGGGGAGCTGTTTTTT
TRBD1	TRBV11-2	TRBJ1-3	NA	CASSQGTESSGNTIYF	TGTGCCAGCAGCCAGGGGACAGAAAGCTCTGGAAACACCATATATTTT
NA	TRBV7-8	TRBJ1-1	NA	CASSLESSGTEAFF	TGTGCCAGCAGCTTAGAATCTTCGGGAACTGAAGCTTTCTTT
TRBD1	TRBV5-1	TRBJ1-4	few	CASSRTGGDGEKLFF	TGCGCCAGCAGCCGTACAGGGGGCGATGGTGAAAAACTGTTTTTT
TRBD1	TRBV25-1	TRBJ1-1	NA	CASSSSGTGDTEAFF	TGTGCCAGCAGTTCTTCCGGGACAGGGGACACTGAAGCTTTCTTT
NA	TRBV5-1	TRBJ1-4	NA	CASRVGANEKLFF	TGCGCCAGCAGAGTTGGGGCTAATGAAAAACTGTTTTTT
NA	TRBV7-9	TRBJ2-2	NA	CASTKVAGELFF	TGTGCCAGCACTAAGGTTGCCGGGGAGCTGTTTTTT
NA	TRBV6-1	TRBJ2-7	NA	CASSDGGVTYEQYF	TGTGCCAGCAGTGATGGGGGAGTCACCTACGAGCAGTACTTC
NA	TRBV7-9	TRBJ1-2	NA	CASSTLRQAINYGYTF	TGTGCCAGCAGCACCCTGCGACAGGCTATTAACTATGGCTACACCTTC
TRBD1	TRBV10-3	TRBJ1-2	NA	CAISPTGGGDYGYTF	TGTGCCATCAGTCCGACAGGGGGCGGTGACTATGGCTACACCTTC
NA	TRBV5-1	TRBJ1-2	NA	CASSSDASNYGYTF	TGCGCCAGCAGCTCGGACGCTTCAAACTATGGCTACACCTTC
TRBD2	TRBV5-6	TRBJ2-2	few	CASSSSAGANTGELFF	TGTGCCAGCAGCTCATCAGCGGGGGCGAACACCGGGGAGCTGTTTTTT
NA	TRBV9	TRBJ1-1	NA	CASSLAAAMNTEAFF	TGTGCCAGCTCCTTAGCGGCCGCCATGAACACTGAAGCTTTCTTT
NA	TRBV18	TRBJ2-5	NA	CASSRLGETQYF	TGTGCCAGCTCACGGCTAGGCGAGACCCAGTACTTC
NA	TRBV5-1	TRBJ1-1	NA	CASSFPGEAFF	TGCGCCAGCAGCTTTCCCGGGGAAGCTTTCTTT
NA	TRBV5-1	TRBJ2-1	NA	CASSLQGYNEQFF	TGCGCCAGCAGTCTACAGGGATACAATGAGCAGTTCTTC